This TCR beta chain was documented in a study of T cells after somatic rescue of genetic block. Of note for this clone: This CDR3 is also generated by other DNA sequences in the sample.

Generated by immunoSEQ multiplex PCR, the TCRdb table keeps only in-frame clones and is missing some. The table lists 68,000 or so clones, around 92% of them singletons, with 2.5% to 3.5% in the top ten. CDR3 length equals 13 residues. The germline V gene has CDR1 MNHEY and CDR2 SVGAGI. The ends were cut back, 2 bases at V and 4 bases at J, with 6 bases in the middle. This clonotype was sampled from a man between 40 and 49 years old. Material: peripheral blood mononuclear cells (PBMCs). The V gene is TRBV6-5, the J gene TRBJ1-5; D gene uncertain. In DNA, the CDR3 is TGTGCCAGCAGTTACGCGACTAATCAGCCCCAGCATTTT. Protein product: CASSYATNQPQHF.